Many counts were recorded for the clone carrying this TCR beta chain. The antigen remains unidentified. The CDR3 is cut off 3 residues early in the read; its end comes from the germline J gene. This sample was taken from a study of T cell clonality in common variable immunodeficiency. General study results and limits: In common variable immunodeficiency, TCR beta chains reportedly carried fewer deletions and N-nucleotide insertions.

The protocol was immunoSEQ multiplex PCR, while the TCRdb copy is restricted to in-frame clones and leaves out a portion. This sample has approximately 17,000 clones and no singletons, with more than 14% in the ten largest. This CDR3 comprises 15 residues. V lost 2 bases to trimming and J lost 4 bases; unmatched junction nucleotides: 2. From germline, CDR1 is KGHSH and CDR2 LQKENI. The chain combines TRBV18 with TRBJ1-6; 7 nucleotides line up with TRBD1. The sequence came from a human donor with common variable immunodeficiency. The sequenced material came from peripheral blood mononuclear cells. This CDR3 is CASSPGTEYNSPLHF. CDR3 DNA, as far as it was read: TGTGCCAGCTCACCAGGGACAGAGTATAATTCACCC.